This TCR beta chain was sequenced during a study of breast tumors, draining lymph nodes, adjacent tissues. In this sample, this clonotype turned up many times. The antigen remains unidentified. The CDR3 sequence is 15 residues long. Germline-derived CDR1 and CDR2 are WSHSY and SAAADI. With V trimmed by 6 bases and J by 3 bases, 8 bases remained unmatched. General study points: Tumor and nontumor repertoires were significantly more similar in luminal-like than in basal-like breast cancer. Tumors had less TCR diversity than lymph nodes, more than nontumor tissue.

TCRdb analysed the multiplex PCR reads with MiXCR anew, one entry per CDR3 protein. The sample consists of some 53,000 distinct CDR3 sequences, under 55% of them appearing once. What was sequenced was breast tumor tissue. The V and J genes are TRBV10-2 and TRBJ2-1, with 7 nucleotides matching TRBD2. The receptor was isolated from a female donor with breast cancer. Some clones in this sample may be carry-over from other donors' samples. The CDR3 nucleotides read TGCGCCAGCAGGGGCCGGGGCGGGAGCTACAATGAGCAGTTCTTC. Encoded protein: CASRGRGGSYNEQFF.